This T cell receptor (beta chain) was observed in a study of spatial heterogeneity in lung cancer. Turning to the study itself: Alpha-chain detections were consistently fewer than beta-chain detections among the sequences. Study outcomes and limitations: Counts of expanded alpha and beta TCRs within tumors tracked the tumor nonsynonymous mutation count.

This clonotype is labeled medium-sized. Its antigen is currently unknown. The time point: sample taken at primary tumor resection. Samples were obtained from around 73 donors, all untreated early-stage non-small cell lung cancer patients. Tumor, nontumor lung or frozen PBMC supplied whole RNA, sequenced without sorting. Germline lookup yields CDR1 SGDLS and CDR2 YYNGEE. This CDR3 comprises 16 residues. The trim removed 4 bases at V and 3 bases at J, leaving 6 bases unmatched. Single TCR cDNA molecules each had their own unique molecular identifier. One entry per CDR3 protein results from TCRdb running MiXCR on the 5' RACE reads. The sample shows approximately 3,600 distinct CDR3 sequences, under 10% of them seen only once.

V is TRBV9 and J is TRBJ2-3; 12 nucleotides match TRBD2. Sequencing was performed on lung tumor tissue, taken at surgery. This receptor was taken from a male donor with early-stage non-small cell lung cancer. CDR3 amino acids: CASSPRTSGDTDTQYF. The CDR3 region has the DNA TGTGCCAGCAGCCCAAGGACTAGCGGGGATACAGATACGCAGTATTTT.